The text below deals with one T cell receptor beta chain. The antigen remains undetermined. The V end lost 1 base, the J end lost 6 bases, and 10 bases lay between the germline ends. This CDR3 comprises 14 residues. Germline values: CDR1 SGHTA, CDR2 FQGNSA. The sample belongs to a study of T cell responses to AZD1222 COVID-19 vaccine. Study conclusions and caveats: Only after the peak T cell response were repertoires sampled. Dominant at 160-218 and 743-854, vaccine-associated CD4 TCRs also spanned spike. The study reported that nearly half of spike-specific TCRs target unmutated variant regions. Donors were largely white British and mainly female; clonal diversity was possibly underestimated.

Measured with immunoSEQ multiplex PCR; TCRdb has only the in-frame clones, and not every one. In the table there are 85,000 to 90,000 clones, roughly nine tenths of which are singletons. This sequence originates from an adult in good health. The specimen comprised peripheral blood, sampled on day 0 of AZD1222 vaccination. This chain connects TRBV7-2 to TRBJ2-1; no definite D call. The CDR3 loop reads CASSLGVGINEQFF. The CDR3 DNA follows: TGTGCCAGCAGCTTAGGAGTGGGTATCAATGAGCAGTTCTTC.